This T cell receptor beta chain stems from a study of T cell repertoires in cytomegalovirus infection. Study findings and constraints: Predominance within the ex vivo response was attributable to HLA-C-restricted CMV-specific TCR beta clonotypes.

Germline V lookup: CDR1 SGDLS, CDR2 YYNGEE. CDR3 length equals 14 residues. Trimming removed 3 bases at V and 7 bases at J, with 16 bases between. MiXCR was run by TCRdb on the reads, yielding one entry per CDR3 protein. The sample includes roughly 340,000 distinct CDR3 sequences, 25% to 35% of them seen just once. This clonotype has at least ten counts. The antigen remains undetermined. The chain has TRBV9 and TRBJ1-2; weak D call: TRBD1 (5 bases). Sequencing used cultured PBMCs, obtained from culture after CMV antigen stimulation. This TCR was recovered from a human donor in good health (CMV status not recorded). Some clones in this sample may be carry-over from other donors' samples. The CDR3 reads CASSGPGRGTGYTF. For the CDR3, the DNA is TGTGCCAGCAGCGGACCGGGCCGAGGGACTGGCTACACCTTC.